This T cell receptor (beta chain) was sequenced for a study of regulatory T cells in long-lasting Graves disease. Relying on iRepertoire HTBI primers and Arm-PCR of CDR3 regions, the team built TCR beta libraries. TCRdb reanalysed the multiplex PCR reads using MiXCR and keeps one entry per CDR3 protein. The repertoire holds 300,000 to 350,000 distinct CDR3 sequences, with around a fifth as singletons. V shed 0 bases and J shed 6 bases, with 14 bases lying between them. CDR3 length equals 14 residues. Germline loops: CDR1 DFQATT, CDR2 SNEGSKA (reference sequence). Time point here: persistent/refractory GD, antithyroid drugs over 5 years with positive TRAb. RNA isolated from PBMCs was used to make the TCR library.

The gene calls are TRBV20-1 and TRBJ1-2; TRBD1 might be the D (5 bases). Specimen: peripheral blood mononuclear cells (PBMCs), collected when the disease was refractory, from a patient treated with antithyroid drugs. The clonotype originates from a female donor with Graves disease. The CDR3 bases are TGCAGTGCTAGAGATAGAAGGGGTTCGGATGGCTACACCTTC. Its protein is CSARDRRGSDGYTF.